These 10 T cell receptor beta chains came from one sample sequenced in a study of Ad26.COV2.S vaccination and SARS-CoV-2 variants. Repertoires were generated with immunoSEQ multiplex PCR, while TCRdb's copy carries only in-frame clones and drops some. The sample includes just over 350,000 clones, about 88% of them seen just once. Treatment reported: about 20 received Ad26.COV2.S at low or high dose, single or two shots; about five received placebo; per-sample allocation not given. Samples came from day 63 after the first vaccine or placebo injection. The material sequenced was peripheral blood, taken in a trial of Ad26.COV2.S vaccine versus placebo. All receptors derive from a person aged 18-60 years who received the Ad26.COV2.S COVID-19 vaccine or a placebo.

V and J are TRBV19 and TRBJ2-1, with a tentative D call TRBD1 (7 bases). V was cut by 10 bases and J by 7 bases, with 11 bases left in between. CDR1 is LNHDA, CDR2 SQIVND, per germline (reference sequence). CDR3 size: 11 residues. The CDR3 here is CATGGQNEQFF. The CDR3 DNA reads TGTGCCACCGGGGGACAGAATGAGCAGTTCTTC.

The chain recombines TRBV7-6 with TRBJ1-1; D is ambiguous. The CDR3 covers 13 residues. Trimming took off 2 bases at V and 5 bases at J, with 9 bases between the two ends. CDR1 is SGHVS, CDR2 FNYEAQ, per germline. CDR3 residues: CASSLTGRTEAFF. The DNA for the CDR3 is TGTGCCAGCAGCTTAACCGGGAGGACTGAAGCTTTCTTT.

The chain joins TRBV30 to TRBJ2-7; the match to TRBD1 covers 8 bases. The CDR3 loop spans 14 amino acids. Germline CDR1 GTSNPN, CDR2 SVGIG (reference sequence). After removal of 0 bases from V and 6 bases from J, the junction contained 7 bases not matched to a gene. CDR3 sequence: CAWSVRQGAGEQYF. CDR3 sequence (DNA): TGTGCCTGGAGTGTACGGCAGGGGGCGGGCGAGCAGTACTTC.

This clone was picked up one time. The gene calls are TRBV10-3 and TRBJ2-1; D might be TRBD1 (6 bases). The germline V and J ends were trimmed by 2 bases and 2 bases, with 13 bases remaining between them. The CDR3 has 16 amino acids. The germline V gene encodes CDR1 ENHRY and CDR2 SYGVKD. CDR3 amino acids: CAISERRQDAYNEQFF. The CDR3 DNA sequence: TGTGCCATCAGTGAGAGAAGACAGGACGCCTACAATGAGCAGTTCTTC.

V is TRBV7-9 and J is TRBJ1-2, with D possibly matching TRBD1 (5 bases). The V end was cut by 1 base, the J end by 0 bases, with 6 bases between. The CDR3 totals 14 residues. Germline-derived CDR1 and CDR2 are SEHNR and FQNEAQ (reference sequence). This CDR3 reads CASSLGQSNYGYTF. CDR3 sequence (DNA): TGTGCCAGCAGCTTAGGACAGTCTAACTATGGCTACACCTTC. The whole variable domain, filled in from reference TRBV7-9 and TRBJ1-2, reads DTGVSQNPRHKITKRGQNVTFRCDPISEHNRLYWYRQTLGQGPEFLTYFQNEAQLEKSRLLSDRFSAERPKGSFSTLEIQRTEQGDSAMYLCASSLGQSNYGYTFGSGTRLTVV.

The genes are TRBV5-4 and TRBJ1-3, with TRBD1 matching 7 bases. The CDR3 has 15 amino acids. V dropped 0 bases and J dropped 2; count of bases not matched to a gene: 2. Germline V gives CDR1 SGHNT, CDR2 YYREEE (reference sequence). The CDR3 loop reads CASSLGRGPGNTIYF. CDR3 sequence (DNA): TGTGCCAGCAGCTTGGGAAGGGGGCCTGGAAACACCATATATTTT.

The V gene is TRBV9, the J gene TRBJ2-5; D might be TRBD2 (7 bases). Trimming removed 0 bases at V and 2 bases at J, with 14 bases between. Germline V gives CDR1 SGDLS, CDR2 YYNGEE. The CDR3 is made up of 16 amino acids. The CDR3 DNA reads TGTGCCAGCAGCGTAGGAATCGGGGGGCTTCAAGAGACCCAGTACTTC. Encoded protein: CASSVGIGGLQETQYF.

The chain links TRBV14 to TRBJ2-3, with 7 nucleotides matching TRBD2. In germline, CDR1 is SGHDN, CDR2 FVKESK. The V gene end was trimmed by 1 base and the J gene end by 7 bases; junction bases not matched to a gene: 8. This CDR3 has 15 residues. The CDR3 sequence is CASSQGGEGLNTQYF. CDR3 bases: TGTGCCAGCAGCCAAGGGGGGGAGGGCCTTAATACGCAGTATTTT.

This chain links TRBV11-3 with TRBJ2-7; D might be TRBD1 (6 bases). Germline values: CDR1 SGHNT, CDR2 YENEEA. This CDR3 contains 16 residues. Trimming removed 7 bases at V and 6 bases at J, with 25 bases between. CDR3 in amino acids: CASNSPGVGGLGEQYF. In DNA, the CDR3 is TGTGCCAGCAACTCCCCGGGTGTTGGGGGCCTCGGCGAGCAGTACTTC.

The V call is TRBV2, the J call TRBJ1-3; 7 bases are shared with TRBD1. The trim removed 10 bases at V and 0 bases at J, leaving 3 bases unmatched. Per germline, CDR1 SNHLY and CDR2 FYNNEI. The CDR3 sequence is 13 residues long. The CDR3 coding sequence is TGTGCCACACAGGGGAGCTCTGGAAACACCATATATTTT. Protein sequence: CATQGSSGNTIYF. Variable domain in full (rest from reference TRBV2 and TRBJ1-3): EPEVTQTPSHQVTQMGQEVILRCVPISNHLYFYWYRQILGQKVEFLVSFYNNEISEKSEIFDDQFSVERPDGSNFTLKIRSTKLEDSAMYFCATQGSSGNTIYFGEGSWLTVV.